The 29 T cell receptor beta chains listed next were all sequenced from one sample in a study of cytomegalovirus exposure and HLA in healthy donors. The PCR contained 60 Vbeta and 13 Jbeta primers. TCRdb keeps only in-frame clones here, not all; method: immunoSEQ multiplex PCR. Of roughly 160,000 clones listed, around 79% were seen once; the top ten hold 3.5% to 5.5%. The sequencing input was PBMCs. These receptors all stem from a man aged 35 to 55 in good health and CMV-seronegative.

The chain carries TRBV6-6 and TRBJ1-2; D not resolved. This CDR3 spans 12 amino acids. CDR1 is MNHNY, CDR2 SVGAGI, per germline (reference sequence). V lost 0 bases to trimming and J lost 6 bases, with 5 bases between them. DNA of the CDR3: TGTGCCAGCAGTTACTCTGGAGATGGCTACACCTTC. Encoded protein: CASSYSGDGYTF.

The CDR3 region has the DNA TGTGCCAGCAGTTACTCGATGACACTGAGCTCCTACGAGCAGTACTTC. Translated: CASSYSMTLSSYEQYF. The rearrangement uses TRBV6-5 and TRBJ2-7, with D unclear. Germline-derived CDR1 and CDR2 are MNHEY and SVGAGI. V lost 0 bases and J 0 bases, leaving 12 bases between the germline ends. The CDR3 totals 16 residues.

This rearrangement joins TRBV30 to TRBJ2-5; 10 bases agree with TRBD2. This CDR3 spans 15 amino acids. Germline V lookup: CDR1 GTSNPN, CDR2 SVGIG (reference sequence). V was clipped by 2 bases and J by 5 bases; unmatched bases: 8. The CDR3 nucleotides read TGTGCCTGGAGTCTGATAAGCGGGGGGGGCGAGACCCAGTACTTC. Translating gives CAWSLISGGGETQYF.

CDR3 bases: TGTGCCAGCAGCTCCCGGGACAGGGTCCACGAGCAGTACTTC. This translates into CASSSRDRVHEQYF. The chain couples TRBV5-6 to TRBJ2-7, with TRBD1 matching over 9 bases. The CDR3 extends over 14 amino acids. Germline-derived CDR1 and CDR2 are SGHDT and YYEEEE. V was pared by 3 bases and J by 5 bases, with 6 bases of the junction left unmatched.

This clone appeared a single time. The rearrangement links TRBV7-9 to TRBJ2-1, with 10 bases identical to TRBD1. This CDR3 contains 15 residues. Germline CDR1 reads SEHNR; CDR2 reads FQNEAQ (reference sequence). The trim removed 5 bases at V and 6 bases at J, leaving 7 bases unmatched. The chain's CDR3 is CASSARDRGPNEQFF. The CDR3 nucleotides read TGTGCCAGCAGCGCGCGGGACAGGGGTCCCAATGAGCAGTTCTTC.

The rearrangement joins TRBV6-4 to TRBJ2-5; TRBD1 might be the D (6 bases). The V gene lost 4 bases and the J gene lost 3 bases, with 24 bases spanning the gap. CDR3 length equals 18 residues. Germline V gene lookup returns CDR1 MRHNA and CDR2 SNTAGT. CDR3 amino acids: CASSVLRGQKVPEETQYF. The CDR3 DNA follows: TGTGCCAGCAGTGTCCTCCGGGGACAAAAGGTCCCCGAAGAGACCCAGTACTTC.

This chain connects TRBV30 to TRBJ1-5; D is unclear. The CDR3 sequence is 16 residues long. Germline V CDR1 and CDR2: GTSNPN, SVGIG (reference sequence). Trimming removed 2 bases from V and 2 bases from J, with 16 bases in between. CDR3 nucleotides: TGTGCCTGGAGTACCAATGAGGCAATAGGCAATCAGCCCCAGCATTTT. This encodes CAWSTNEAIGNQPQHF.

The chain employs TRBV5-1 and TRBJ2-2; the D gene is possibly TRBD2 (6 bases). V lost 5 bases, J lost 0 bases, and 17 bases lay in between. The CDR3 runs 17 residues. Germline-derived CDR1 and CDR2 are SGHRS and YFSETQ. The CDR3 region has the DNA TGCGCCAGCAGACGGATTGTGGGGGGTACGAACACCGGGGAGCTGTTTTTT. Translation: CASRRIVGGTNTGELFF.

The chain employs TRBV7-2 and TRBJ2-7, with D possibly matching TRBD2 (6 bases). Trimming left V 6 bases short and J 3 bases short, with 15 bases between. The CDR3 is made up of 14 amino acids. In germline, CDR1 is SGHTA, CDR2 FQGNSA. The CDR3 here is CASSQNAGFYEQYF. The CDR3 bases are TGTGCCAGCAGTCAGAACGCGGGGTTCTACGAGCAGTACTTC.

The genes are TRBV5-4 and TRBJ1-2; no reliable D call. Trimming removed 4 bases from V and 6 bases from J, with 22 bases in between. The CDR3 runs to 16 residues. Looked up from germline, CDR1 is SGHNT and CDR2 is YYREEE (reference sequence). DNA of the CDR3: TGTGCCAGCAGCCGTGGACCGACACGGAGGGTCGATGGCTACACCTTC. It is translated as CASSRGPTRRVDGYTF.

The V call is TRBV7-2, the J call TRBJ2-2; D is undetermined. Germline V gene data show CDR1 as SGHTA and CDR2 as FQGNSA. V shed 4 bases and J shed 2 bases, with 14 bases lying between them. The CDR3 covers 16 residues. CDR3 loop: CASSSLGPKNTGELFF. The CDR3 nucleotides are TGTGCCAGCAGCTCACTGGGCCCCAAAAACACCGGGGAGCTGTTTTTT.

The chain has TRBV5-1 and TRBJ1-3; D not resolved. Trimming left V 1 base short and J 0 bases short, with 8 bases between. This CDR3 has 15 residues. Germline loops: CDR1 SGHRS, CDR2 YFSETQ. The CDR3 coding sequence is TGCGCCAGCAGCTTGACAGCTAACTCTGGAAACACCATATATTTT. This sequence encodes CASSLTANSGNTIYF.

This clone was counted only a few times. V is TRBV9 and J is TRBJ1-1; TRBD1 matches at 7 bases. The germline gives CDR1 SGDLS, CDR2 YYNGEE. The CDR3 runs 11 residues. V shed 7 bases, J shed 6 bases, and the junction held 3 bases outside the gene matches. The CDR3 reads CASGGTAEAFF. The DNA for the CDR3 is TGTGCCAGCGGTGGGACAGCTGAAGCTTTCTTT.

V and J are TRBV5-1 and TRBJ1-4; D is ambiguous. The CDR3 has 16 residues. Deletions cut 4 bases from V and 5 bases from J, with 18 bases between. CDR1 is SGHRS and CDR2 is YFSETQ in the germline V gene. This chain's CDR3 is CASSLLFTEQNEKLFF. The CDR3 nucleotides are TGCGCCAGCAGCCTACTCTTCACAGAGCAGAATGAAAAACTGTTTTTT.

The CDR3 sequence is CASSPGGLNEKLFF. CDR3 bases: TGTGCCAGCAGCCCAGGGGGACTTAATGAAAAACTGTTTTTT. The V call is TRBV7-9, the J call TRBJ1-4; 7 bases are a match to TRBD1. This CDR3 contains 14 residues. After removal of 5 bases from V and 4 bases from J, the junction contained 4 bases not matched to a gene. The germline CDR1 and CDR2 sequences are SEHNR and FQNEAQ (reference sequence).

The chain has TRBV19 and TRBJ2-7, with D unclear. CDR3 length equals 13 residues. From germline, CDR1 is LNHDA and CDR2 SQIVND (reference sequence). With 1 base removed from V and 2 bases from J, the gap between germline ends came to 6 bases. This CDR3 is CASSIGRTYEQYF. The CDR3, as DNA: TGTGCCAGTAGTATAGGCAGGACCTACGAGCAGTACTTC. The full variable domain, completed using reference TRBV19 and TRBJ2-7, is DGGITQSPKYLFRKEGQNVTLSCEQNLNHDAMYWYRQDPGQGLRLIYYSQIVNDFQKGDIAEGYSVSREKKESFPLTVTSAQKNPTAFYLCASSIGRTYEQYFGPGTRLTVT.

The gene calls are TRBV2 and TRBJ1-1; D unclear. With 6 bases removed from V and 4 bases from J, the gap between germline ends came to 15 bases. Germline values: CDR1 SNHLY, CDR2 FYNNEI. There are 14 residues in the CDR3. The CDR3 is CASSSWVGPTEAFF. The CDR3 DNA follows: TGTGCCAGCAGCAGTTGGGTGGGCCCCACTGAAGCTTTCTTT.

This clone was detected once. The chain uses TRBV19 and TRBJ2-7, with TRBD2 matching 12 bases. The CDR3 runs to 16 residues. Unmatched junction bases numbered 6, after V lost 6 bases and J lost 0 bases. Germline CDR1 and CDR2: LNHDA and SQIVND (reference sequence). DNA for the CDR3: TGTGCCAGTAGGACAAAACTAGCGGGGGGCTCCTACGAGCAGTACTTC. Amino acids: CASRTKLAGGSYEQYF.

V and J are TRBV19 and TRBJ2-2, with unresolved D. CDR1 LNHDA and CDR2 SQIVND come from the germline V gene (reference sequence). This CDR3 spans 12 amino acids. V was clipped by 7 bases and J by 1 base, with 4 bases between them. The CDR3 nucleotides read TGTGCCAGTAACAAGAACACCGGGGAGCTGTTTTTT. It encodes CASNKNTGELFF.

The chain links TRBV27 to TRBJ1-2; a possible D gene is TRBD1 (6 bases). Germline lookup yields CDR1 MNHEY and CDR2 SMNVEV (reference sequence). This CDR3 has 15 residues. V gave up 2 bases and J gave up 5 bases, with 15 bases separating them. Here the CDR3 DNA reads TGTGCCAGCAGTTTACAGGGGAACGGAGAATATGGCTACACCTTC. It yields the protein CASSLQGNGEYGYTF.

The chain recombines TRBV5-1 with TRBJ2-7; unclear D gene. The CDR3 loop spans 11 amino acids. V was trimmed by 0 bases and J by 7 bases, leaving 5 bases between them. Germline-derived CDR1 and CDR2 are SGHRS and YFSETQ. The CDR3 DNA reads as TGCGCCAGCAGCTTGGCAGATGAGCAGTACTTC. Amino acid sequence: CASSLADEQYF.

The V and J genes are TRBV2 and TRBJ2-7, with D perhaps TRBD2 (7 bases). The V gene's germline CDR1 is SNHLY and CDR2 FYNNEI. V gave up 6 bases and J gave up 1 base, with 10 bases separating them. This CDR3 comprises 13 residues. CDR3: CASRGGGSYEQYF. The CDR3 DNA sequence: TGTGCCAGCAGGGGAGGGGGGTCCTACGAGCAGTACTTC.

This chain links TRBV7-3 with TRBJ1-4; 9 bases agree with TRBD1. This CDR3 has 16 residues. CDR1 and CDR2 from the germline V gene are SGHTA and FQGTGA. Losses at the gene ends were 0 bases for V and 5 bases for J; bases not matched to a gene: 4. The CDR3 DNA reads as TGTGCCAGCAGCTTAACGCGGGACAGGGTGAATGAAAAACTGTTTTTT. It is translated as CASSLTRDRVNEKLFF.

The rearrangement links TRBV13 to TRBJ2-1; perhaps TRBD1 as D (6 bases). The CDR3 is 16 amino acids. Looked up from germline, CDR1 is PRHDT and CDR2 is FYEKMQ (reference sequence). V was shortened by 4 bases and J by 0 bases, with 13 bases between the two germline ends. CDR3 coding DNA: TGTGCCAGCAGCTCCGAGGACAGAAGCTCCTACAATGAGCAGTTCTTC. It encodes CASSSEDRSSYNEQFF.

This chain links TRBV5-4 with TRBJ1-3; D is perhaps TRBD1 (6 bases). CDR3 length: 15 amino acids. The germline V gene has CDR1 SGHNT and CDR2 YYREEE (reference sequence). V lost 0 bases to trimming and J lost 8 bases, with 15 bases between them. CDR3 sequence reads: CASSLGGVQGYTIYF. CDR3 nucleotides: TGTGCCAGCAGCTTGGGCGGCGTACAGGGTTACACCATATATTTT.

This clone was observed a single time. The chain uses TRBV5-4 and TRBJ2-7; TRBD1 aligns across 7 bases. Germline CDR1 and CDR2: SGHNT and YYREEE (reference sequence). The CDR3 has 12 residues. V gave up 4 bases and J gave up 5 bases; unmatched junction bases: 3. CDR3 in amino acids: CASSHDRDEQYF. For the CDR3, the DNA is TGTGCCAGCAGCCACGACAGGGACGAGCAGTACTTC.

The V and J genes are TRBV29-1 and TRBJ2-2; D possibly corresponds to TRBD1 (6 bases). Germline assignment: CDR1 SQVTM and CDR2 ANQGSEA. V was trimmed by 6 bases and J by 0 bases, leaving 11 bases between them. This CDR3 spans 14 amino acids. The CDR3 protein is CSVAGTPNTGELFF. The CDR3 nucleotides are TGCAGCGTCGCCGGGACACCGAACACCGGGGAGCTGTTTTTT.

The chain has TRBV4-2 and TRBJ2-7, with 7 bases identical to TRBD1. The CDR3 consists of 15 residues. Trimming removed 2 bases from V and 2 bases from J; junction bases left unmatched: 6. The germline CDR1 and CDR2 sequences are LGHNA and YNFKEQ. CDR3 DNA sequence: TGTGCCAGCAGCCAATCCATCGGGACAGCCTACGAGCAGTACTTC. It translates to CASSQSIGTAYEQYF.

CDR3 sequence reads: CASSPPTGQRSYEQYF. CDR3 nucleotides: TGTGCCAGCTCACCACCTACGGGACAGCGGTCCTACGAGCAGTACTTC. J is TRBJ2-7 and V is TRBV18, with 7 nucleotides matching TRBD1. In germline, CDR1 is KGHSH, CDR2 LQKENI. Germline trimming cut 0 bases from V and 1 base from J; bases unmatched to any gene: 6. This CDR3 has 16 amino acids.